This passage covers 5 T cell receptor beta chains from one sample sequenced in a study of blood T cell repertoires in COVID-19. Profiled with immunoSEQ multiplex PCR; TCRdb holds only in-frame clones, not every one. Among approximately 65,000 clones listed, approximately 80% were seen once. Specimen: PBMCs or T cells enriched from blood (not recorded which). These receptors originate from a middle-aged woman with acute COVID-19.

The rearrangement uses TRBV6-1 and TRBJ1-2; D possibly corresponds to TRBD1 (5 bases). Between the trimmed V and J ends, which lost 2 bases and 1 base, there was a span of 8 bases. Germline V gene lookup returns CDR1 MNHNS and CDR2 SASEGT. The CDR3 has 14 residues. DNA for the CDR3: TGTGCCAGCAGTGAACGGGACTTTAACTATGGCTACACCTTC. Translation gives CASSERDFNYGYTF.

This clone showed up just once. The genes are TRBV5-1 and TRBJ2-1, with 10 bases identical to TRBD2. Trimming took 0 bases from V and 5 from J; bases not matched to a gene: 2. Per the germline V gene, CDR1 is SGHRS and CDR2 is YFSETQ. The length of the CDR3 is 15 residues. The CDR3 DNA follows: TGCGCCAGCAGCTTGGGCCTAGCGGGGGACAATGAGCAGTTCTTC. It specifies CASSLGLAGDNEQFF.

The chain links TRBV6-2 or TRBV6-3 to TRBJ2-1; 8 bases agree with TRBD1. The germline V gene encodes CDR1 MNHEY and CDR2 SVGEGT. The CDR3 has 14 residues. Trimming removed 6 bases from V and 5 bases from J; junction bases left unmatched: 6. In DNA, the CDR3 is TGTGCCAGCAGCTTCAGGGGGCTTAACAATGAGCAGTTCTTC. Protein: CASSFRGLNNEQFF.

The chain links TRBV2 to TRBJ2-7; 11 bases are a match to TRBD1. Germline trimming cut 6 bases from V and 0 bases from J; bases unmatched to any gene: 1. Germline values: CDR1 SNHLY, CDR2 FYNNEI. This CDR3 comprises 14 residues. For the CDR3, the DNA is TGTGCCAGCAGGGGGACAGGGGGCTCCTACGAGCAGTACTTC. It codes for CASRGTGGSYEQYF.

This chain joins TRBV27 and TRBJ1-5; 8 nucleotides match TRBD1. CDR3 length: 18 residues. Trimming removed 3 bases from V and 0 bases from J; junction bases left unmatched: 10. CDR1 and CDR2 (germline): MNHEY, SMNVEV (reference sequence). The CDR3 protein is CASSLWGTGPNSNQPQHF. Here the CDR3 DNA reads TGTGCCAGCAGTTTGTGGGGGACAGGACCGAATAGCAATCAGCCCCAGCATTTT.